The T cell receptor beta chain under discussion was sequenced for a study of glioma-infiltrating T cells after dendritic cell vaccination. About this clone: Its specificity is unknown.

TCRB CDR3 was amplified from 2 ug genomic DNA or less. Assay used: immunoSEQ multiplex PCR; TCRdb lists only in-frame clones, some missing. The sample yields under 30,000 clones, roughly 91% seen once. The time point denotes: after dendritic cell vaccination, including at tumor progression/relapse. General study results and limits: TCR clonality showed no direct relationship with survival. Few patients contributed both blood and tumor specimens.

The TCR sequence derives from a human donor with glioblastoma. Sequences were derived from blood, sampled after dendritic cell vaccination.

The CDR3 loop reads CASSQGSEGYGYTF. The CDR3 DNA follows: TGTGCCAGCAGCCAAGGCAGTGAGGGTTATGGCTACACCTTC. The V call is TRBV4-2, the J call TRBJ1-2; D gene ambiguous. From germline, CDR1 is LGHNA and CDR2 YNFKEQ. This CDR3 region has 14 residues. With 1 base removed from V and 5 bases from J, the gap between germline ends came to 11 bases.